This T cell receptor beta chain originates from a study of T cell responses to AZD1222 COVID-19 vaccine. Study-wide points: Repertoires were collected only later (after the peak T cell response had occurred).

Clones were read by immunoSEQ multiplex PCR, and TCRdb kept only the in-frame ones, dropping some. In the table there are around 150,000 clones, 85% to 95% of which are singletons. Second-dose timings of about 4 or about 12 weeks were pooled. This clone occurred once. The antigen remains unidentified. This TCR was sampled from an adult who received the AZD1222 COVID-19 vaccine. Sample: peripheral blood, taken 28 days after the second AZD1222 dose.

The CDR3 nucleotides read TGTGCCAGCAGTTACGGCAGGGGTGATTTGGGCTATGGCTACACCTTC. It translates to CASSYGRGDLGYGYTF. This chain links TRBV6-5 with TRBJ1-2, with a tentative D call TRBD1 (6 bases). CDR3 size: 16 residues. The V gene lost 2 bases and the J gene lost 4 bases, with 17 bases spanning the gap. Germline V lookup: CDR1 MNHEY, CDR2 SVGAGI.